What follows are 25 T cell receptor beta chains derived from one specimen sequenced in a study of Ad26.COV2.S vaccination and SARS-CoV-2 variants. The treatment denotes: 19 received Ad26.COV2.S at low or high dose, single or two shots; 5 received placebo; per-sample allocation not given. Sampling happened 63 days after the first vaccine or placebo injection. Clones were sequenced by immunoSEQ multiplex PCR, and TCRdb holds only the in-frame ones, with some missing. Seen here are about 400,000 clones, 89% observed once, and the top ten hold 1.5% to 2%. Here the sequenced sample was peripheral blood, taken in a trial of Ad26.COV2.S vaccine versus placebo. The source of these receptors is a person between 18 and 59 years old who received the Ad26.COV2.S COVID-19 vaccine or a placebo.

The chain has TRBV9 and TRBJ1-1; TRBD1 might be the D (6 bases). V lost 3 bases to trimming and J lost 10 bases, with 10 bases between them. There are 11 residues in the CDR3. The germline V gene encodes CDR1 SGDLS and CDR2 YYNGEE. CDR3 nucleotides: TGTGCCAGCAGCGGGGGGCTGGGAGCTTTCTTT. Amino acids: CASSGGLGAFF.

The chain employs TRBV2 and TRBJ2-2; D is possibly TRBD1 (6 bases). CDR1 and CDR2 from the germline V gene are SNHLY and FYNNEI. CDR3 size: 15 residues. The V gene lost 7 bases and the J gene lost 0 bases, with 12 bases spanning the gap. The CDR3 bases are TGTGCCAGCAAGCGCCAGGGGACGAACACCGGGGAGCTGTTTTTT. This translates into CASKRQGTNTGELFF. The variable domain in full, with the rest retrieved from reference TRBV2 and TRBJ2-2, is EPEVTQTPSHQVTQMGQEVILRCVPISNHLYFYWYRQILGQKVEFLVSFYNNEISEKSEIFDDQFSVERPDGSNFTLKIRSTKLEDSAMYFCASKRQGTNTGELFFGEGSRLTVL.

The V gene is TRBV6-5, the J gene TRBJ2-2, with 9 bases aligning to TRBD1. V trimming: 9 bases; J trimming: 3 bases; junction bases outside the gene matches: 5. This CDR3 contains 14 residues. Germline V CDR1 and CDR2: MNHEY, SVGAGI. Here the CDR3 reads CASPGQGDTGELFF. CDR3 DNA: TGTGCCAGTCCGGGACAGGGCGACACCGGGGAGCTGTTTTTT.

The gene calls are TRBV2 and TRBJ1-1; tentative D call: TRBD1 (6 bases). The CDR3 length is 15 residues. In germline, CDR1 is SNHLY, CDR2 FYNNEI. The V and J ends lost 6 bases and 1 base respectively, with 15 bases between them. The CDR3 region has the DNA TGTGCCAGCAGGGCTTTGGACAGACGGAACACTGAAGCTTTCTTT. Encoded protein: CASRALDRRNTEAFF.

The CDR3 reads CASSLGGGGGELFF. In nucleotides, the CDR3 is TGTGCCAGCAGCTTAGGGGGTGGCGGCGGGGAGCTGTTTTTT. The rearrangement uses TRBV11-2 and TRBJ2-2; D unclear. This CDR3 is built from 14 residues. Germline CDR1 reads SGHAT; CDR2 reads FQNNGV. The V end lost 1 base, the J end lost 7 bases, and 10 bases lay between the germline ends.

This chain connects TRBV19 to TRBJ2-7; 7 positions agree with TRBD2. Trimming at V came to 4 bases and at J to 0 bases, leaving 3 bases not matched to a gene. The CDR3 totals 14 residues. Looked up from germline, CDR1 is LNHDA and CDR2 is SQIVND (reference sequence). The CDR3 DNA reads TGTGCCAGTAGTAGCGGCGGGAGCTCCTACGAGCAGTACTTC. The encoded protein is CASSSGGSSYEQYF.

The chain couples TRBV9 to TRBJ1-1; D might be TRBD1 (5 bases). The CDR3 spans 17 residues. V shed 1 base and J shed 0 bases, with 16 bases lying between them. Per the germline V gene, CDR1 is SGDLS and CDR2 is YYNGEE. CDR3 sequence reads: CASSVSVKEGLNTEAFF. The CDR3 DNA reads TGTGCCAGCAGCGTATCGGTAAAGGAGGGGTTGAACACTGAAGCTTTCTTT. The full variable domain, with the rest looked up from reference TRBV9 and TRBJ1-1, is DSGVTQTPKHLITATGQRVTLRCSPRSGDLSVYWYQQSLDQGLQFLIQYYNGEERAKGNILERFSAQQFPDLHSELNLSSLELGDSALYFCASSVSVKEGLNTEAFFGQGTRLTVV.

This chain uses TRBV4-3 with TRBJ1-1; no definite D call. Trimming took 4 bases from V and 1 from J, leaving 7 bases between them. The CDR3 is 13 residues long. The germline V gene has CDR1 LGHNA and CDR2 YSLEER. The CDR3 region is CASSPDSNTEAFF. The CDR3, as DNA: TGCGCCAGCAGCCCTGACTCGAACACTGAAGCTTTCTTT.

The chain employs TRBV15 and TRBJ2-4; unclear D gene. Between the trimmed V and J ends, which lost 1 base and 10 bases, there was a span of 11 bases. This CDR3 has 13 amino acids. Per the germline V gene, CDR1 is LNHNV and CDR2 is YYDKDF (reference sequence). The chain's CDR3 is CATSRASLGIQYF. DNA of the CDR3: TGTGCCACCAGCAGAGCCAGCTTAGGGATTCAGTACTTC.

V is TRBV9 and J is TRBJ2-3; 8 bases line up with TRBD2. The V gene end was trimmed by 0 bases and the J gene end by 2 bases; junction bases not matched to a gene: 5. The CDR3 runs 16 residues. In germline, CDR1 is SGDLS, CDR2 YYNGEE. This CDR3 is CASSVGASGYTDTQYF. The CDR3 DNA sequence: TGTGCCAGCAGCGTAGGCGCTAGCGGGTACACAGATACGCAGTATTTT.

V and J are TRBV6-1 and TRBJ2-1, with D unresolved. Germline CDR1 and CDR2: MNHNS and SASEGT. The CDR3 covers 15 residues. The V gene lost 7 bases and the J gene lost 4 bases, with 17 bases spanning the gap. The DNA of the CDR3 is TGTGCCAGCAACCCCTTCGAAGCTTTTTACAATGAGCAGTTCTTC. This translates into CASNPFEAFYNEQFF.

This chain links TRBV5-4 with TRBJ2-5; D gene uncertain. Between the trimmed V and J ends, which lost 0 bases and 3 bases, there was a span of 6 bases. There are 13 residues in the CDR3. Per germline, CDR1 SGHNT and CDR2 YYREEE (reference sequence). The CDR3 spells CASSLVPKETQYF. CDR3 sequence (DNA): TGTGCCAGCAGCTTGGTGCCGAAAGAGACCCAGTACTTC.

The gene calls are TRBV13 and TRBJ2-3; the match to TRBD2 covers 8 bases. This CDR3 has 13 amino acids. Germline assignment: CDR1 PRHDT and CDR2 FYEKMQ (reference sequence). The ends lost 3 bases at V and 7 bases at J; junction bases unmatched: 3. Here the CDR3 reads CASSFGLAYTQYF. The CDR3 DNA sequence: TGTGCCAGCAGCTTCGGACTAGCCTATACGCAGTATTTT.

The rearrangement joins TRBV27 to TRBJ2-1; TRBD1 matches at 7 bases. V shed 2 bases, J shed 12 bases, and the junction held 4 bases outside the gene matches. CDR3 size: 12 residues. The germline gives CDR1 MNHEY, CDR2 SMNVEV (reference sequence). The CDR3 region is CASSLIGDRQFF. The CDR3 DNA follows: TGTGCCAGCAGTTTAATAGGGGACAGGCAGTTCTTC.

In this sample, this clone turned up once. The CDR3 here is CSVEERGTAGETQYF. DNA of the CDR3: TGCAGCGTTGAGGAGAGGGGAACTGCAGGGGAGACCCAGTACTTC. J is TRBJ2-5 and V is TRBV29-1; D possibly matches TRBD1 or TRBD2 (5 bases each). V shed 3 bases and J shed 5 bases, with 19 bases lying between them. CDR3 length: 15 amino acids. Germline loops: CDR1 SQVTM, CDR2 ANQGSEA.

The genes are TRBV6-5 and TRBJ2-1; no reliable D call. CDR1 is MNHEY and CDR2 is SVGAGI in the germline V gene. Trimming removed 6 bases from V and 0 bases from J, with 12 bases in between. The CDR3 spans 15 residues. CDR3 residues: CASRSTESSYNEQFF. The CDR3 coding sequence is TGTGCCAGCAGATCGACGGAAAGCTCCTACAATGAGCAGTTCTTC.

CDR3 in amino acids: CAISPQYNEQFF. The CDR3 coding sequence is TGTGCCATCAGCCCCCAATACAATGAGCAGTTCTTC. The V call is TRBV10-3, the J call TRBJ2-1, with D unclear. Trimming removed 6 bases at V and 4 bases at J, with 7 bases between. CDR3 length: 12 amino acids. CDR1 is ENHRY and CDR2 is SYGVKD in the germline V gene.

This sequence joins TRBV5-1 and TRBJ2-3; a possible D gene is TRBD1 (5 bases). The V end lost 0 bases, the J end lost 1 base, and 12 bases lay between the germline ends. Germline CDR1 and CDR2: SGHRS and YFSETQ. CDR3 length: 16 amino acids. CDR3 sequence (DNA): TGCGCCAGCAGCTTGGAGGGGTCCAGGGGCACAGATACGCAGTATTTT. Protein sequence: CASSLEGSRGTDTQYF.

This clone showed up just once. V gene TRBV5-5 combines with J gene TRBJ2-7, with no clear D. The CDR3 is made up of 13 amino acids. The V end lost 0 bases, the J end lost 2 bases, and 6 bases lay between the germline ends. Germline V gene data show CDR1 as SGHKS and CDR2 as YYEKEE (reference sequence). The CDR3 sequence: CASSLETAYEQYF. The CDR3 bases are TGTGCCAGCAGCTTGGAGACCGCCTACGAGCAGTACTTC. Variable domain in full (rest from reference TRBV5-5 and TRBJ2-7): DAGVTQSPTHLIKTRGQQVTLRCSPISGHKSVSWYQQVLGQGPQFIFQYYEKEERGRGNFPDRFSARQFPNYSSELNVNALLLGDSALYLCASSLETAYEQYFGPGTRLTVT.

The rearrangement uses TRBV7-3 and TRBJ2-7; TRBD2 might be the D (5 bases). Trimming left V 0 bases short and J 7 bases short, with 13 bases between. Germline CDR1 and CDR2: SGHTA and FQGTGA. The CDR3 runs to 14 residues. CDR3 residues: CASSLTPGRGEQYF. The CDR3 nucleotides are TGTGCCAGCAGCTTAACCCCGGGGAGAGGGGAGCAGTACTTC.

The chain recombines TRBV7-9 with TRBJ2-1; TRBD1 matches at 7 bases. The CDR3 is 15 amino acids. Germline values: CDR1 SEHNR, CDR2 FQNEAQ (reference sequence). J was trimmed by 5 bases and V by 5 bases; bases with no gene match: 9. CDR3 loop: CASSPDRANNNEQFF. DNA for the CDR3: TGTGCCAGCAGCCCCGACAGGGCCAATAACAATGAGCAGTTCTTC.

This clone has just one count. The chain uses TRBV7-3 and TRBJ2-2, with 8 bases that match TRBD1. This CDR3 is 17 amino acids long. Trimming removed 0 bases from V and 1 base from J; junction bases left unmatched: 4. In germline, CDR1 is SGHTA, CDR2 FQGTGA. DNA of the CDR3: TGTGCCAGCAGCTTAACGGGAGGACAGGGGAACACCGGGGAGCTGTTTTTT. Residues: CASSLTGGQGNTGELFF.

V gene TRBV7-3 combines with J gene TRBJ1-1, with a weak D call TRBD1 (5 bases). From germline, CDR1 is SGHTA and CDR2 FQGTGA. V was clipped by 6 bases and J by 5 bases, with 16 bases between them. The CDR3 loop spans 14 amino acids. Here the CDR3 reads CASSRIGRGTEAFF. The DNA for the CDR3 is TGTGCCAGCAGTCGCATAGGGAGGGGAACTGAAGCTTTCTTT.

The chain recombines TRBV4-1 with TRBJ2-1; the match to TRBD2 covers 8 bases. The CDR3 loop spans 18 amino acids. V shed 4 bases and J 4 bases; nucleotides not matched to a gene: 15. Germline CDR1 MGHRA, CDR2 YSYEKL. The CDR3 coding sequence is TGCGCCAGCAGCCCCACCGGGGGTACTAGCGGCAAATACAATGAGCAGTTCTTC. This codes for CASSPTGGTSGKYNEQFF.

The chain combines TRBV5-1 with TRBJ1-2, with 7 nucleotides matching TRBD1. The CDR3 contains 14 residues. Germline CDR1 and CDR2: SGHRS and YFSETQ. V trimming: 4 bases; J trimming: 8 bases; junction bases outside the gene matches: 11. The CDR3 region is CASSPWTGDGGYTF. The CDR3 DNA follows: TGCGCCAGCAGCCCCTGGACAGGCGATGGGGGCTACACCTTC.